These T cell receptor beta chains were read from a single sample in a study of control samples from healthy donors and cancer patients. Clones were sequenced by immunoSEQ multiplex PCR, and TCRdb holds only the in-frame ones, with some missing. The sample has 98,000 or so clones, roughly 82% seen once; the top ten hold 1.5% to 2.5%. The specimen was blood. The receptor set was obtained from a man aged 55-75 years in good health. CDR3s include the opening cysteine and the closing phenylalanine or tryptophan. The D gene is left open where the match is weak. Expanded clones are given a class, and other clones once, few, many or no size at all.

CDR3nt: TGTGCCAGCAGCTTATCCCGGGGTTTAGGCGAAAAACTGTTTTTT; CDR3aa: CASSLSRGLGEKLFF; d_gene: -; v_gene: TRBV7-8; abundance: once; j_gene: TRBJ1-4
CDR3nt: TGTGCCAGCAGTTCGCCCCGGGATTATCCTTACTACGAGCAGTACTTC; CDR3aa: CASSSPRDYPYYEQYF; d_gene: -; v_gene: TRBV6-5; abundance: -; j_gene: TRBJ2-7
CDR3nt: TGTGCCAGCAGCCAAGGGCTAGCTCCGACCCACGAGCAGTACTTC; CDR3aa: CASSQGLAPTHEQYF; d_gene: -; v_gene: TRBV3-1/TRBV3-2; abundance: -; j_gene: TRBJ2-7
CDR3nt: TGTGCCAGCAGCCTGGCATGGCTAGCGGGGGGTGTTAACAATGAGCAGTTCTTC; CDR3aa: CASSLAWLAGGVNNEQFF; d_gene: TRBD2; v_gene: TRBV5-8; abundance: once; j_gene: TRBJ2-1
CDR3nt: TGTGCCACCAGTGCCCTGGACAGTGAAGCTTTCTTT; CDR3aa: CATSALDSEAFF; d_gene: -; v_gene: TRBV24-1; abundance: -; j_gene: TRBJ1-1
CDR3nt: TGTGCCAGCAGCTTAGAGACAGGGAGCAATCAGCCCCAGCATTTT; CDR3aa: CASSLETGSNQPQHF; d_gene: TRBD1; v_gene: TRBV7-9; abundance: -; j_gene: TRBJ1-5
CDR3nt: TGTGCCAGCAGTTATAAGGCCAGACAGTCCGCAGGGCAGCCCCAGCATTTT; CDR3aa: CASSYKARQSAGQPQHF; d_gene: -; v_gene: TRBV6-7; abundance: -; j_gene: TRBJ1-5
CDR3nt: TGTGCCAGCAGCCAAGATCTAGGGGGGGGGCCAAAAGATACGCAGTATTTT; CDR3aa: CASSQDLGGGPKDTQYF; d_gene: -; v_gene: TRBV4-2; abundance: medium-sized; j_gene: TRBJ2-3
CDR3nt: TGCAGCGTTCGTACAGAGAAAGCTTTCTTT; CDR3aa: CSVRTEKAFF; d_gene: -; v_gene: TRBV29-1; abundance: -; j_gene: TRBJ1-1
CDR3nt: TGTGCCAGCAGCTTTCGTACAGGGTTTAGCACAGATACGCAGTATTTT; CDR3aa: CASSFRTGFSTDTQYF; d_gene: -; v_gene: TRBV5-8; abundance: -; j_gene: TRBJ2-3
CDR3nt: TGTGCCATCAGACCCGCTAGCGGGATAGACACCGGGGAGCTGTTTTTT; CDR3aa: CAIRPASGIDTGELFF; d_gene: TRBD2; v_gene: TRBV10-3; abundance: once; j_gene: TRBJ2-2
CDR3nt: TGTGCCAGCAGTGGGCTGGGTGGCTGGGACACTGAAGCTTTCTTT; CDR3aa: CASSGLGGWDTEAFF; d_gene: -; v_gene: TRBV5-4; abundance: -; j_gene: TRBJ1-1
CDR3nt: TGTGCCAGCAGCCCCCCTAGCGGGGGAGTCAATGAGCAGTTCTTC; CDR3aa: CASSPPSGGVNEQFF; d_gene: TRBD2; v_gene: TRBV6-6; abundance: -; j_gene: TRBJ2-1
CDR3nt: TGTGCCAGCAGCCTAGGACTAGCGGGGGGGCCCAAGAGAGAGCAGTTCTTC; CDR3aa: CASSLGLAGGPKREQFF; d_gene: TRBD2; v_gene: TRBV7-9; abundance: -; j_gene: TRBJ2-1
CDR3nt: TGTGCCAGCAGTACCGGGCAGGGAAGCACAGATACGCAGTATTTT; CDR3aa: CASSTGQGSTDTQYF; d_gene: -; v_gene: TRBV6-6; abundance: -; j_gene: TRBJ2-3
CDR3nt: TGTGCCAGCAGCTACCTCGGGCTAGTAGGTGGGGGAAATGAGCAGTTCTTC; CDR3aa: CASSYLGLVGGGNEQFF; d_gene: -; v_gene: TRBV7-9; abundance: -; j_gene: TRBJ2-1
CDR3nt: TGCGCCAGCAGCCGGTCGGCCACGAACACTGAAGCTTTCTTT; CDR3aa: CASSRSATNTEAFF; d_gene: -; v_gene: TRBV4-1; abundance: -; j_gene: TRBJ1-1
CDR3nt: TGTGCCAGCAGTGGGCAGGGTAATTCACCCCTCCACTTT; CDR3aa: CASSGQGNSPLHF; d_gene: -; v_gene: TRBV2; abundance: few; j_gene: TRBJ1-6
CDR3nt: TGTGCCAGCAGCCGAACCGGGGGAGGCATCAATGAGCAGTTCTTC; CDR3aa: CASSRTGGGINEQFF; d_gene: -; v_gene: TRBV3-1/TRBV3-2; abundance: -; j_gene: TRBJ2-1
CDR3nt: TGTGCCAGCAGCTTAGGGACCGGGACCCAGTACTTC; CDR3aa: CASSLGTGTQYF; d_gene: -; v_gene: TRBV11-2; abundance: -; j_gene: TRBJ2-5
CDR3nt: TGTGCCATCATCCTAGGGGTGCGGCAGTTCTTC; CDR3aa: CAIILGVRQFF; d_gene: -; v_gene: TRBV2; abundance: -; j_gene: TRBJ2-1
CDR3nt: TGTGCCAGCAGCAAAGCGCAACAGGGGGATTACTCTGGGGCCAACGTCCTGACTTTC; CDR3aa: CASSKAQQGDYSGANVLTF; d_gene: -; v_gene: TRBV21-1; abundance: -; j_gene: TRBJ2-6
CDR3nt: TGTGCCAGCAGTTACGGGGGGTCTACGTTGGAGCAGTACTTC; CDR3aa: CASSYGGSTLEQYF; d_gene: -; v_gene: TRBV6-5; abundance: -; j_gene: TRBJ2-7
CDR3nt: TGTGCCAGCTCACCCAGCGGGAACGGGGAGCTGTTTTTT; CDR3aa: CASSPSGNGELFF; d_gene: TRBD2; v_gene: TRBV18; abundance: once; j_gene: TRBJ2-2
CDR3nt: TGTGCTAGTAAGGGCGGGCAGCTAGTAAACACCGGGGAGCTGTTTTTT; CDR3aa: CASKGGQLVNTGELFF; d_gene: -; v_gene: TRBV19; abundance: -; j_gene: TRBJ2-2
CDR3nt: TGCAGCGTTCAGACAGGGGGGAACCAGCCCCAGCATTTT; CDR3aa: CSVQTGGNQPQHF; d_gene: TRBD1; v_gene: TRBV29-1; abundance: -; j_gene: TRBJ1-5